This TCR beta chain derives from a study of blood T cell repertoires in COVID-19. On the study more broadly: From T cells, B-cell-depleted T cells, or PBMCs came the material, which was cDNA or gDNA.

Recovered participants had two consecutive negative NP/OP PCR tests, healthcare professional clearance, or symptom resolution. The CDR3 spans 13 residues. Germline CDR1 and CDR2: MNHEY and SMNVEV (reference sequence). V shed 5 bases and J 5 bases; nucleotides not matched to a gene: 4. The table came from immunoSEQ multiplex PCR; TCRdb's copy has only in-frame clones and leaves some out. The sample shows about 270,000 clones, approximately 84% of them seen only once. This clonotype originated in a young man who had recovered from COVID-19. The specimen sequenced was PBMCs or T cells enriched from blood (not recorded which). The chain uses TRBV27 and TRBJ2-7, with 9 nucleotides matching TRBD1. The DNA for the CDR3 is TGTGCCAGCAGTCCACGGACAGGGGACGAGCAGTACTTC. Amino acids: CASSPRTGDEQYF.